The present entry profiles one TCR beta chain with its context. This sample is drawn from a study of Ad26.COV2.S vaccination and SARS-CoV-2 variants. Germline lookup yields CDR1 MNHEY and CDR2 SMNVEV (reference sequence). V was cut by 2 bases and J by 4 bases, with 9 bases left in between. The CDR3 runs 13 residues. The repertoire was sequenced with immunoSEQ multiplex PCR; TCRdb's copy has only in-frame clones and lacks some. The sample gives some 390,000 clones, about 88% of which show up once; approximately 3.7% is in the top ten. Treatment: 15 to 20 received Ad26.COV2.S at low or high dose, single or two shots; 5 received placebo; per-sample allocation not given. Specimens were obtained on day 63 following the first vaccine or placebo injection.

This sequence originates from a person aged 18 to 65 who received the Ad26.COV2.S COVID-19 vaccine or a placebo. The specimen was peripheral blood, collected in a trial of Ad26.COV2.S vaccine versus placebo. The rearrangement joins TRBV27 to TRBJ2-7; D perhaps matches TRBD2 (5 bases). This CDR3 reads CASSLRLAYEQYF. The CDR3 DNA follows: TGTGCCAGCAGTTTACGGCTAGCTTACGAGCAGTACTTC.